The present entry profiles one T cell receptor (beta chain) with its context. Its antigen remains unknown. The source of the sample is a study of blood T cells in healthy people across ages. Study as a whole: Per two T cells, about one barcoded beta molecule was captured through template switching. Regarding the study as a whole: The fall in TCR beta diversity per million T cells was roughly linear with age. Unsorted PBMCs ruled out conclusive naive versus antigen-experienced comparison. Naive CD4+ cells and diversity were both higher in long-lived donors than in aged donors.

The CDR3 covers 14 residues. V trimming: 6 bases; J trimming: 4 bases; junction bases outside the gene matches: 7. Together with a sample-barcoded 5' primer, a J-beta primer mix was included in a second PCR lasting roughly 6 to 12 cycles. One entry per CDR3 protein, called by TCRdb with MiXCR from the 5' RACE reads. In the table there are roughly 730,000 distinct CDR3 sequences, more than 50% of which are singletons. Material: blood. The TCR originated in a man in his forties or fifties in good health. This sequence joins TRBV12-3 or TRBV12-4 and TRBJ1-1, with TRBD1 matching 8 bases. The CDR3 sequence: CASRVTGEGTEAFF. CDR3 in DNA: TGTGCCAGCAGGGTGACAGGGGAGGGCACTGAAGCTTTCTTT.